The 19 T cell receptor beta chains below come from one sample, sequenced in a study of technical replicates of blood from a handful of donors. Libraries were prepared by immunoSEQ multiplex PCR; TCRdb keeps only in-frame clonotypes and omits some of them. The data contain roughly 81,000 clones, roughly 97% of them singletons. The sequenced material came from T cells isolated from PBMCs. The receptors derive from a human donor in good health.

V gene TRBV5-4 combines with J gene TRBJ2-1; 12 nucleotides agree with TRBD2. This CDR3 is built from 15 residues. V shed 3 bases, J shed 6 bases, and the junction held 4 bases outside the gene matches. Germline V gene sequence: CDR1 SGHNT, CDR2 YYREEE (reference sequence). This CDR3 is CASSSGTSGFNEQFF. The CDR3 DNA sequence: TGTGCCAGCAGCTCCGGGACTAGCGGGTTCAATGAGCAGTTCTTC.

The rearrangement uses TRBV18 and TRBJ1-1; no definite D call. V was cut by 1 base and J by 0 bases, with 12 bases left in between. CDR1 is KGHSH and CDR2 is LQKENI in the germline V gene. The CDR3 runs to 16 residues. CDR3 sequence: CASSPRGVSMNTEAFF. The DNA of the CDR3 is TGTGCCAGCTCACCACGCGGCGTGTCCATGAACACTGAAGCTTTCTTT.

The gene calls are TRBV4-1 and TRBJ1-2; TRBD1 matches at 11 bases. CDR1 is MGHRA and CDR2 is YSYEKL in the germline V gene. With V trimmed by 0 bases and J by 5 bases, 5 bases remained unmatched. The CDR3 is 16 amino acids. CDR3 sequence reads: CASSQEGGTGGYGYTF. Written as DNA, the CDR3 is TGCGCCAGCAGCCAAGAAGGTGGGACAGGGGGATATGGCTACACCTTC.

The chain combines TRBV19 with TRBJ1-4, with 8 positions matching TRBD1. Germline assignment: CDR1 LNHDA and CDR2 SQIVND (reference sequence). The ends lost 3 bases at V and 7 bases at J; junction bases unmatched: 7. The CDR3 covers 15 residues. The DNA for the CDR3 is TGTGCCAGTAGTATTAGGGGGACAGGCAGTGAAAAACTGTTTTTT. Amino acids: CASSIRGTGSEKLFF.

This chain uses TRBV7-9 with TRBJ2-5, with D hard to call. Between the trimmed V and J ends, which lost 2 bases and 1 base, there was a span of 8 bases. Germline assignment: CDR1 SEHNR and CDR2 FQNEAQ (reference sequence). The CDR3 totals 14 residues. The CDR3 loop is CASSLILSQETQYF. In DNA form, the CDR3 reads TGTGCCAGCAGCTTAATACTCTCCCAAGAGACCCAGTACTTC.

The genes are TRBV6-5 and TRBJ1-4, with a tentative D call TRBD1 (5 bases). The V gene's germline CDR1 is MNHEY and CDR2 SVGAGI. The V end lost 2 bases, the J end lost 5 bases, and 12 bases lay between the germline ends. There are 15 residues in the CDR3. This chain's CDR3 is CASSYGGTVNEKLFF. CDR3 DNA: TGTGCCAGCAGTTACGGCGGGACGGTGAATGAAAAACTGTTTTTT.

The chain recombines TRBV7-2 with TRBJ2-1; perhaps TRBD1 as D (5 bases). Germline V gives CDR1 SGHTA, CDR2 FQGNSA. This CDR3 has 15 residues. V was trimmed by 6 bases and J by 9 bases, leaving 21 bases between them. In nucleotides, the CDR3 is TGTGCCAGCAGGCAATACCAGGGTAACACAGGTGAGCAGTTCTTC. Its protein is CASRQYQGNTGEQFF.

The chain carries TRBV7-9 and TRBJ2-2, with D tentatively TRBD1 (5 bases). The CDR3 is 16 residues long. Trimming stripped 1 base from V and 2 bases from J, with 11 bases between. Germline CDR1 is SEHNR and CDR2 is FQNEAQ (reference sequence). CDR3 amino acids: CASSLGGDRNTGELFF. CDR3 nucleotide sequence: TGTGCCAGCAGCTTAGGGGGCGATCGTAACACCGGGGAGCTGTTTTTT.

The chain couples TRBV7-2 to TRBJ2-4; TRBD2 matches 9 bases. The ends lost 7 bases at V and 8 bases at J; junction bases unmatched: 9. CDR3 size: 14 residues. Germline values: CDR1 SGHTA, CDR2 FQGNSA. The CDR3 bases are TGTGCCAGCATCCCAACTGCGGGGGGGGACATTCAGTACTTC. Amino acids: CASIPTAGGDIQYF. The full variable domain, in which reference TRBV7-2 and TRBJ2-4 provide the parts outside the CDR3, is GAGVSQSPSNKVTEKGKDVELRCDPISGHTALYWYRQSLGQGLEFLIYFQGNSAPDKSGLPSDRFSAERTGGSVSTLTIQRTQQEDSAVYLCASIPTAGGDIQYFGAGTRLSVL.

V gene TRBV29-1 combines with J gene TRBJ2-7, with D possibly being TRBD2 (6 bases). Trimming pared 5 bases from V and 2 bases from J, leaving 16 bases between. Germline V gives CDR1 SQVTM, CDR2 ANQGSEA. There are 14 residues in the CDR3. The CDR3 loop reads CSVSTGVWAYEQYF. CDR3 nucleotides: TGCAGCGTTAGTACGGGAGTTTGGGCCTACGAGCAGTACTTC.

The chain employs TRBV4-1 and TRBJ1-2; no clear D gene. The V end was cut by 0 bases, the J end by 8 bases, with 7 bases between. The CDR3 has 12 residues. Germline CDR1 is MGHRA and CDR2 is YSYEKL. Written as DNA, the CDR3 is TGCGCCAGCAGCCAAGATACTGCGGGCTACACCTTC. Translating gives CASSQDTAGYTF.

The chain combines TRBV21-1 with TRBJ2-2; the table's D call of TRBD2 was not tested on the DNA. TRBV21-1 is flagged as a pseudogene. The CDR3 is made up of 17 amino acids. The CDR3 protein is CASSKVATSGVGGELFF. CDR3 coding DNA: TGTGCCAGCAGCAAAGTTGCCACTAGCGGGGTGGGCGGGGAGCTGTTTTTT.

The chain uses TRBV27 and TRBJ2-7; 10 bases line up with TRBD1. The CDR3 is made up of 16 amino acids. V trimming: 5 bases; J trimming: 2 bases; junction bases outside the gene matches: 9. Germline CDR1 MNHEY, CDR2 SMNVEV (reference sequence). The CDR3 sequence is CASSLTSGTGAYEQYF. Here the CDR3 DNA reads TGTGCCAGCAGTCTTACCTCCGGGACAGGGGCCTACGAGCAGTACTTC.

CDR3 in amino acids: CASSPGTGGPYEQYF. CDR3 bases: TGTGCCAGCTCACCAGGGACAGGGGGGCCCTACGAGCAGTACTTC. The chain recombines TRBV18 with TRBJ2-7, with 11 bases lining up with TRBD1. The CDR3 sequence is 15 residues long. J lost 2 bases, V lost 2 bases, and 2 bases had no gene match. Germline-derived CDR1 and CDR2 are KGHSH and LQKENI.

The table lists this clone with a count of one. This sequence joins TRBV2 and TRBJ2-1; 7 positions match TRBD1. This CDR3 region has 17 residues. CDR1 is SNHLY and CDR2 is FYNNEI in the germline V gene. With 5 bases clipped from V and 5 bases from J, the junction kept 15 bases outside the gene matches. The CDR3: CASSRPGTATSNNEQFF. The CDR3, as DNA: TGTGCCAGCAGTCGTCCCGGGACAGCGACCTCTAACAATGAGCAGTTCTTC.

The rearrangement joins TRBV6-5 to TRBJ2-1; no clear D. The germline V and J ends were trimmed by 6 bases and 5 bases, with 8 bases remaining between them. Per germline, CDR1 MNHEY and CDR2 SVGAGI. This CDR3 contains 12 residues. Here the CDR3 reads CASSPLDNEQFF. CDR3 bases: TGTGCCAGCAGCCCACTTGACAATGAGCAGTTCTTC.

J is TRBJ1-4 and V is TRBV9; 7 bases fit TRBD1. Trimming at V came to 5 bases and at J to 5 bases, leaving 3 bases not matched to a gene. The CDR3 has 13 residues. Per germline, CDR1 SGDLS and CDR2 YYNGEE. The CDR3 coding sequence is TGTGCCAGCAGAGGGGGCCAGAATGAAAAACTGTTTTTT. Its translation is CASRGGQNEKLFF.

The chain recombines TRBV6-5 with TRBJ1-5; 11 bases are a match to TRBD1. With 4 bases clipped from V and 6 bases from J, the junction kept 2 bases outside the gene matches. Per the germline V gene, CDR1 is MNHEY and CDR2 is SVGAGI. The CDR3 has 14 residues. The CDR3 DNA sequence: TGTGCCAGCAGTTTGGGACAGGGGGGTCAGCCCCAGCATTTT. It is translated as CASSLGQGGQPQHF.

The V and J genes are TRBV19 and TRBJ1-5; 7 nucleotides match TRBD1. Losses at the gene ends were 1 base for V and 4 bases for J; bases not matched to a gene: 4. Germline CDR1 LNHDA, CDR2 SQIVND (reference sequence). The CDR3 consists of 15 residues. The CDR3 is CASSIGGGGNQPQHF. CDR3 DNA sequence: TGTGCCAGTAGTATAGGAGGGGGCGGAAATCAGCCCCAGCATTTT.